Listed below are T cell receptor beta chains from one sample, sequenced in a study of human T cells and chemical hapten exposure. Each CDR3 protein is one row after TCRdb ran MiXCR on the RACE reads. The sample yields around 150,000 distinct CDR3 sequences, 25% to 30% seen once. The sequencing used whole blood, collected in connection with sensitization to the hapten diphenylcyclopropenone (DPC). Every receptor here comes from a woman aged 18-30 years with alopecia areata. Some clones in this sample may be carry-over from other donors' samples. Both conserved end residues are part of each CDR3. Each record gives: V gene, J gene, CDR3 protein.

>TRBV3-1|TRBJ1-2
CASSQDPRFYGYTF
>TRBV4-3|TRBJ2-7
CASSQCLTYGEQYF
>TRBV7-2|TRBJ2-5
CASSLGLVGRETQYF
>TRBV9|TRBJ2-6
CASSTTQGARMGANVLTF
>TRBV7-2|TRBJ2-7
CASSLGQISGDEQYF
>TRBV4-1|TRBJ1-4
CASSQDGGDSLIELFF
>TRBV6-5|TRBJ1-2
CASSYLGPVKTTSVGYTF
>TRBV20-1|TRBJ2-7
CSAGTGGRYEQYF
>TRBV2|TRBJ2-4
CASSVGGADFQYF
>TRBV29-1|TRBJ1-4
CSVETETNEKLFF
>TRBV10-3|TRBJ1-5
CAISESGQGSGQPQHF
>TRBV6-6|TRBJ1-4
CASSYTGEALFF
>TRBV28|TRBJ2-7
CASSPHSYEQYF
>TRBV29-1|TRBJ1-1
CSLTGEAAEAFF
>TRBV5-5|TRBJ2-5
CASSPLATQETQYF